The 27 T cell receptor beta chains reported below all come from one sample, sequenced in a study of lymphopenia after photon versus proton radiotherapy. The table came from immunoSEQ multiplex PCR; TCRdb's copy has only in-frame clones and leaves some out. The table records around 6,800 clones, 70% to 85% of them present only once. Sequences were derived from peripheral blood, sampled from a patient treated with photon-based radiotherapy. The receptors stem from a man aged 30 to 45 with gastric cancer.

The chain joins TRBV15 to TRBJ2-5; TRBD2 agrees at 7 bases. This CDR3 region has 16 residues. The ends lost 2 bases at V and 7 bases at J; junction bases unmatched: 13. Germline V CDR1 and CDR2: LNHNV, YYDKDF (reference sequence). The CDR3 bases are TGTGCCACCAGCAGACTCCCCTCAGGACTAGAAGGGACCCAGTACTTC. Translated, it gives CATSRLPSGLEGTQYF.

The V gene is TRBV6-5, the J gene TRBJ2-3, with D maybe TRBD2 (5 bases). This CDR3 spans 15 amino acids. CDR1 MNHEY and CDR2 SVGAGI come from the germline V gene. Trimming removed 6 bases from V and 0 bases from J, with 13 bases in between. This CDR3 is CASRRSGFSTDTQYF. The CDR3 nucleotides are TGTGCCAGCAGAAGGTCGGGATTCAGCACAGATACGCAGTATTTT.

This clone turned up a few times. The rearrangement uses TRBV4-3 and TRBJ2-1, with 9 nucleotides matching TRBD1. CDR3 length: 14 amino acids. In germline, CDR1 is LGHNA, CDR2 YSLEER. V shed 5 bases and J 9 bases; nucleotides not matched to a gene: 8. CDR3 bases: TGCGCCAGCAGCTTCCGGGACAGGGAAGGTGAGCAGTTCTTC. This encodes CASSFRDREGEQFF.

This clone was seen a handful of times. This chain connects TRBV28 to TRBJ2-7; no definite D call. The CDR3 has 14 amino acids. The germline V and J ends were trimmed by 6 bases and 2 bases, with 14 bases remaining between them. From germline, CDR1 is MDHEN and CDR2 SYDVKM. DNA for the CDR3: TGTGCCAGCAGCGAGACCCAACTCGCCTACGAGCAGTACTTC. Its protein is CASSETQLAYEQYF.

The genes are TRBV10-1 and TRBJ2-3; D is undetermined. Germline V gene lookup returns CDR1 WNHNN and CDR2 SYGVQD (reference sequence). The V and J ends lost 8 bases and 3 bases respectively, with 15 bases between them. This CDR3 is built from 14 residues. CDR3 sequence: CASSPENVTDTQYF. The DNA of the CDR3 is TGCGCCAGCTCCCCGGAGAATGTGACAGATACGCAGTATTTT.

The V and J genes are TRBV10-1 and TRBJ1-1; the D is unclear. Germline assignment: CDR1 WNHNN and CDR2 SYGVQD (reference sequence). This CDR3 is 13 amino acids long. V gave up 0 bases and J gave up 8 bases, with 10 bases separating them. The CDR3 loop is CASSESRVVEAFF. CDR3 nucleotide sequence: TGCGCCAGCAGTGAGTCGCGTGTTGTGGAAGCTTTCTTT.

This rearrangement joins TRBV29-1 to TRBJ2-3; TRBD2 matches 7 bases. The germline V gene encodes CDR1 SQVTM and CDR2 ANQGSEA. This CDR3 contains 13 residues. J lost 2 bases, V lost 8 bases, and 7 bases had no gene match. CDR3 region: CSLGGGDTDTQYF. The DNA for the CDR3 is TGCAGCTTGGGGGGAGGGGACACAGATACGCAGTATTTT.

This rearrangement joins TRBV11-3 to TRBJ2-7; 9 bases align to TRBD2. Per germline, CDR1 SGHNT and CDR2 YENEEA. V was clipped by 1 base and J by 1 base; unmatched bases: 5. The CDR3 has 16 amino acids. The CDR3, as DNA: TGTGCCAGCAGCTTAGGACTTAGCGGGAGTTCCTACGAGCAGTACTTC. Its translation: CASSLGLSGSSYEQYF.

The genes are TRBV5-6 and TRBJ2-7, with TRBD1 identical over 8 bases. Germline V CDR1 and CDR2: SGHDT, YYEEEE. Germline trimming cut 5 bases from V and 2 bases from J; bases unmatched to any gene: 9. The CDR3 totals 15 residues. The CDR3 DNA sequence: TGTGCCAGCAGGGAAAGACAGGGGTCTCCCTACGAGCAGTACTTC. It is translated as CASRERQGSPYEQYF. The variable domain in full, with the rest retrieved from reference TRBV5-6 and TRBJ2-7, is DAGVTQSPTHLIKTRGQQVTLRCSPKSGHDTVSWYQQALGQGPQFIFQYYEEEERQRGNFPDRFSGHQFPNYSSELNVNALLLGDSALYLCASRERQGSPYEQYFGPGTRLTVT.

The chain combines TRBV7-2 with TRBJ1-1; possibly TRBD1 for D (5 bases). The CDR3 is 14 amino acids. Germline assignment: CDR1 SGHTA and CDR2 FQGNSA. V gave up 3 bases and J gave up 1 base, with 9 bases separating them. The chain's CDR3 is CASSFGGPNTEAFF. CDR3 coding DNA: TGTGCCAGCAGCTTTGGGGGACCGAACACTGAAGCTTTCTTT.

This clone appeared a few times. The V and J genes are TRBV7-8 and TRBJ2-1; D uncertain. This CDR3 region has 11 residues. Germline values: CDR1 SGHVS, CDR2 FQNEAQ. Trimming shortened V by 3 bases and J by 12 bases, and 9 bases separated the two germline ends. CDR3 nucleotides: TGTGCCAGCAGCTTGGGGTCGGGGCAGTTCTTC. Its translation is CASSLGSGQFF.

The chain couples TRBV7-9 to TRBJ2-7, with 12 bases aligning to TRBD2. The CDR3 has 15 amino acids. V dropped 5 bases and J dropped 5; count of bases not matched to a gene: 7. Germline V gene lookup returns CDR1 SEHNR and CDR2 FQNEAQ (reference sequence). The CDR3 DNA reads as TGTGCCAGCAGCAGGGGACTAGCGGGCAACCACGAGCAGTACTTC. Translated, it gives CASSRGLAGNHEQYF.

The chain uses TRBV7-2 and TRBJ2-2, with D unclear. The CDR3 runs to 13 residues. CDR1 and CDR2 (germline): SGHTA, FQGNSA. V dropped 3 bases and J dropped 3 bases, with 5 bases sitting between them. The chain's CDR3 is CASSFTDTGELFF. The CDR3 coding sequence is TGTGCCAGCAGCTTTACGGACACCGGGGAGCTGTTTTTT.

The rearrangement links TRBV19 to TRBJ2-2; either TRBD1 or TRBD2 may supply D (6 bases each). With 6 bases removed from V and 0 bases from J, the gap between germline ends came to 17 bases. The CDR3 totals 17 residues. From germline, CDR1 is LNHDA and CDR2 SQIVND (reference sequence). The CDR3 bases are TGTGCCAGTAGCCGCAAAGGGGGGCAGTCGAACACCGGGGAGCTGTTTTTT. Protein: CASSRKGGQSNTGELFF.

The table lists this clone with a few counts. This chain joins TRBV2 and TRBJ1-2; D unresolved. Looked up from germline, CDR1 is SNHLY and CDR2 is FYNNEI. Trimming removed 1 base from V and 3 bases from J, with 6 bases in between. The CDR3 length is 13 residues. The CDR3 is CASSEDSYYGYTF. In DNA, the CDR3 is TGTGCCAGCAGTGAAGACTCTTACTATGGCTACACCTTC.

The chain has TRBV5-1 and TRBJ1-3, with D maybe TRBD1 (6 bases). The V and J ends lost 0 bases and 1 base respectively, with 8 bases between them. The germline CDR1 and CDR2 sequences are SGHRS and YFSETQ. CDR3 size: 15 residues. The CDR3 DNA reads TGCGCCAGCAGCTTGGAGGGGGGATCTGGAAACACCATATATTTT. It encodes CASSLEGGSGNTIYF.

This chain links TRBV7-2 with TRBJ2-7; D is possibly TRBD2 (5 bases). This CDR3 region has 13 residues. Trimming took 5 bases from V and 2 from J, leaving 10 bases between them. Looked up from germline, CDR1 is SGHTA and CDR2 is FQGNSA. CDR3 protein: CASSREGTYEQYF. CDR3 bases: TGTGCCAGCAGCCGAGAGGGTACCTACGAGCAGTACTTC. Combining the CDR3 with reference TRBV7-2 and TRBJ2-7 gives the whole variable domain GAGVSQSPSNKVTEKGKDVELRCDPISGHTALYWYRQSLGQGLEFLIYFQGNSAPDKSGLPSDRFSAERTGGSVSTLTIQRTQQEDSAVYLCASSREGTYEQYFGPGTRLTVT.

The V and J genes are TRBV19 and TRBJ1-1, with TRBD1 matching over 8 bases. The V and J ends lost 7 bases and 7 bases, in that order; junction bases with no gene match: 11. CDR1 is LNHDA and CDR2 is SQIVND in the germline V gene (reference sequence). This CDR3 has 14 residues. The CDR3, as DNA: TGTGCCAGTAAACAACAGGGGGAGAGAGGTGAAGCTTTCTTT. It is translated as CASKQQGERGEAFF.

This clone has just a few counts. This chain joins TRBV5-1 and TRBJ2-2; no reliable D call. CDR3 length: 13 residues. Per the germline V gene, CDR1 is SGHRS and CDR2 is YFSETQ. Trimming shortened V by 1 base and J by 2 bases, and 3 bases separated the two germline ends. The CDR3 bases are TGCGCCAGCAGCTTGTATAACACCGGGGAGCTGTTTTTT. Translation: CASSLYNTGELFF.

The chain couples TRBV6-5 to TRBJ1-1, with TRBD1 as a possible D gene (5 bases). This CDR3 contains 14 residues. The germline V gene has CDR1 MNHEY and CDR2 SVGAGI. Between the trimmed V and J ends, which lost 5 bases and 5 bases, there was a span of 15 bases. CDR3 loop: CASSGGAGRTEAFF. DNA of the CDR3: TGTGCCAGCAGTGGAGGGGCAGGAAGGACTGAAGCTTTCTTT.

This rearrangement joins TRBV28 to TRBJ1-4; D unclear. Germline assignment: CDR1 MDHEN and CDR2 SYDVKM. Between the trimmed V and J ends, which lost 3 bases and 7 bases, there was a span of 6 bases. The CDR3 is 12 amino acids. The CDR3 DNA is TGTGCCAGCAGTTTGTGGGGTGAAAAACTGTTTTTT. It translates to CASSLWGEKLFF.

The V and J genes are TRBV19 and TRBJ1-5; D might be TRBD1 (5 bases). In germline, CDR1 is LNHDA, CDR2 SQIVND (reference sequence). The CDR3 is 15 residues long. Trimming pared 7 bases from V and 5 bases from J, leaving 18 bases between. The CDR3 is CASTNFRDRYQPQHF. CDR3 coding DNA: TGTGCCAGTACCAACTTCCGGGACCGTTATCAGCCCCAGCATTTT.

The V call is TRBV11-3, the J call TRBJ1-2; D gene ambiguous. This CDR3 comprises 12 residues. Germline V gene sequence: CDR1 SGHNT, CDR2 YENEEA. The ends were cut back, 1 base at V and 3 bases at J, with 3 bases in the middle. The CDR3 protein is CASSLGDYGYTF. The CDR3 region has the DNA TGTGCCAGCAGCTTAGGGGACTATGGCTACACCTTC. Full variable domain (remainder filled in from reference TRBV11-3 and TRBJ1-2): EAGVVQSPRYKIIEKKQPVAFWCNPISGHNTLYWYLQNLGQGPELLIRYENEEAVDDSQLPKDRFSAERLKGVDSTLKIQPAELGDSAVYLCASSLGDYGYTFGSGTRLTVV.

The CDR3 region is CASSLDVRELGNEQFF. In DNA, the CDR3 is TGTGCCAGCAGCTTAGACGTGAGGGAGTTGGGGAATGAGCAGTTCTTC. This rearrangement joins TRBV7-1 to TRBJ2-1, with D perhaps matching TRBD2 (5 bases). TRBV7-1 is noted as an ORF with a role that remains uncertain. V was shortened by 4 bases and J by 7 bases, with 20 bases between the two germline ends. The CDR3 contains 16 residues.

V gene TRBV18 combines with J gene TRBJ1-2; tentatively, D is TRBD1 (5 bases). This CDR3 has 14 amino acids. Trimming took off 6 bases at V and 2 bases at J, with 13 bases between the two ends. Germline CDR1 KGHSH, CDR2 LQKENI. The CDR3 here is CASSGPRGNYGYTF. The CDR3 coding sequence is TGTGCCAGCTCCGGACCACGGGGGAACTATGGCTACACCTTC.

The chain is built from TRBV27 and TRBJ2-1; 11 bases map to TRBD1. The germline gives CDR1 MNHEY, CDR2 SMNVEV (reference sequence). CDR3 length equals 17 residues. V trimming: 6 bases; J trimming: 7 bases; junction bases outside the gene matches: 14. This chain's CDR3 is CASSRQPGQGVSNEQFF. The CDR3 nucleotides read TGTGCCAGCAGCCGTCAACCGGGACAGGGGGTCTCTAATGAGCAGTTCTTC.

The chain uses TRBV6-5 and TRBJ1-2, with D possibly matching TRBD1 (5 bases). In germline, CDR1 is MNHEY, CDR2 SVGAGI. Trimming shortened V by 7 bases and J by 8 bases, and 11 bases separated the two germline ends. CDR3 length: 11 amino acids. CDR3 loop: CASKNPGGYTF. The DNA for the CDR3 is TGTGCCAGCAAGAACCCAGGGGGCTACACCTTC.